A selection of T cell receptor beta chains follows, all from one sample in a study of OX40 agonist ivuxolimab in advanced cancers. Sequenced by immunoSEQ multiplex PCR; TCRdb stores in-frame clones only, minus some. The sample consists of around 98,000 clones, approximately 88% of them appearing once. The material sequenced was CD4+ or CD8+ T cells sorted from blood, taken in a trial of the OX40 agonist ivuxolimab. These receptors were taken from an adult with an advanced solid tumor such as melanoma, head and neck, liver or kidney cancer. Each CDR3 is given with its conserved first and last residue.

j_gene: TRBJ1-2; v_gene: TRBV10-3; CDR3aa: CAISGAQGLYGYTF
j_gene: TRBJ2-5; v_gene: TRBV5-1; CDR3aa: CASSLMSGEETQYF
j_gene: TRBJ1-1; v_gene: TRBV9; CDR3aa: CASSADPDGGFRLLNTEAFF
j_gene: TRBJ2-2; v_gene: TRBV10-3; CDR3aa: CATAVQRENTGELFF
j_gene: TRBJ2-3; v_gene: TRBV18; CDR3aa: CASSPDTDTQYF
j_gene: TRBJ1-6; v_gene: TRBV27; CDR3aa: CASTKTGNNSPLHF
j_gene: TRBJ1-4; v_gene: TRBV19; CDR3aa: CASSIDGQVYEKLFF
j_gene: TRBJ1-2; v_gene: TRBV7-9; CDR3aa: CASSPSGLGYTF
j_gene: TRBJ2-1; v_gene: TRBV6-5; CDR3aa: CASSPGTLQPEQFF
j_gene: TRBJ2-1; v_gene: TRBV11-2; CDR3aa: CASSLSRTAYNEQFF
j_gene: TRBJ1-5; v_gene: TRBV7-3; CDR3aa: CASSSCRGPERSNQPQHF
j_gene: TRBJ1-5; v_gene: TRBV5-1; CDR3aa: CASSSTGTGGQPQHF
j_gene: TRBJ2-3; v_gene: TRBV19; CDR3aa: CASSIAKGEGTDTQYF
j_gene: TRBJ2-7; v_gene: TRBV11-3; CDR3aa: CASSRPEDHEQYF
j_gene: TRBJ1-1; v_gene: TRBV5-1; CDR3aa: CASSVDRGLSETEAFF
j_gene: TRBJ2-6; v_gene: TRBV19; CDR3aa: CASSIGLGTASGANVLTF
j_gene: TRBJ1-2; v_gene: TRBV9; CDR3aa: CASSHSSLNRLNYGYTF
j_gene: TRBJ2-5; v_gene: TRBV18; CDR3aa: CASSLGPSGGSGQETQYF
j_gene: TRBJ2-5; v_gene: TRBV18; CDR3aa: CASSPLWGAQETQYF
j_gene: TRBJ2-1; v_gene: TRBV29-1; CDR3aa: CSVESRGRSNNEQFF
j_gene: TRBJ1-2; v_gene: TRBV6-6; CDR3aa: CASSYWSGANYGYTF
j_gene: TRBJ1-4; v_gene: TRBV6-5; CDR3aa: CASSNRGRANEKLFF
j_gene: TRBJ2-1; v_gene: TRBV10-1; CDR3aa: CATKGGRNEQFF
j_gene: TRBJ2-3; v_gene: TRBV4-2; CDR3aa: CASSQTGTSGGDTDTQYF
j_gene: TRBJ2-1; v_gene: TRBV5-1; CDR3aa: CASSLLTFNEQFF
j_gene: TRBJ2-5; v_gene: TRBV6-5; CDR3aa: CASSYPGGQETQYF